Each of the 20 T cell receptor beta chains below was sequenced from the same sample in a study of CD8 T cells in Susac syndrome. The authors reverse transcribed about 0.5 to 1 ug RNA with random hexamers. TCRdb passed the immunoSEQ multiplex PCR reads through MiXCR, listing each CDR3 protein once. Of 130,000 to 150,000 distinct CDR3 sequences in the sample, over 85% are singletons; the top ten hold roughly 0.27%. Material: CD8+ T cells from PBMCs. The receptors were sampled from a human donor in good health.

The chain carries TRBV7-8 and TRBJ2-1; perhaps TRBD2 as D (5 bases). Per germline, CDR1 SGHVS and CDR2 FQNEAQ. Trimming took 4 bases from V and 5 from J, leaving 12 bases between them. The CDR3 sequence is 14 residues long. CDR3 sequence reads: CASSSRDEHNEQFF. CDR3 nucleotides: TGTGCCAGCAGCTCTCGGGATGAGCACAATGAGCAGTTCTTC.

The CDR3 coding sequence is TGTGCCAGCAGCTTGGGGGGCGGCCATGAGCAGTTCTTC. Its translation: CASSLGGGHEQFF. This chain links TRBV5-6 with TRBJ2-1; perhaps TRBD1 as D (5 bases). V was cut by 0 bases and J by 8 bases, with 9 bases left in between. In germline, CDR1 is SGHDT, CDR2 YYEEEE. CDR3 length: 13 amino acids.

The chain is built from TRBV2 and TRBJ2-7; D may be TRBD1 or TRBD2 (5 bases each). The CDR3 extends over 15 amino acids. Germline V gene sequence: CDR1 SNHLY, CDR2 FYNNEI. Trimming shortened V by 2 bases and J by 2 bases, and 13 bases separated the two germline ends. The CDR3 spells CASSETGGAAYEQYF. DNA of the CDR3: TGTGCCAGCAGTGAAACAGGAGGCGCCGCCTACGAGCAGTACTTC.

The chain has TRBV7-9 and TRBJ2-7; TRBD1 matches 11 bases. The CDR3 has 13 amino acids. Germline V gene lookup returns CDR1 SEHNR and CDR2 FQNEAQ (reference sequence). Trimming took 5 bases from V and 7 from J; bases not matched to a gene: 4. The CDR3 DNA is TGTGCCAGCAGCACGGGGACAGGGGGAGAGCAGTACTTC. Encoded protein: CASSTGTGGEQYF.

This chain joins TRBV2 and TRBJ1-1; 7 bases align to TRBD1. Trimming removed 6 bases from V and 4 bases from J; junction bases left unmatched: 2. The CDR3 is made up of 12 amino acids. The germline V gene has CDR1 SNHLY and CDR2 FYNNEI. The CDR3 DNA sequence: TGTGCCAGCAGCAACAGGGGCACTGAAGCTTTCTTT. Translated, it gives CASSNRGTEAFF.

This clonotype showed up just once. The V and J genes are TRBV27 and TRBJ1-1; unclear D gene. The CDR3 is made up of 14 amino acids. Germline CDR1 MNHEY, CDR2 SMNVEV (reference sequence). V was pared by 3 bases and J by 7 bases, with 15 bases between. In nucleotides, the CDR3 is TGTGCCAGCAGTTTTGGTTACCGGGTCCATGAAGCTTTCTTT. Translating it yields CASSFGYRVHEAFF.

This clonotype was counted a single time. The CDR3 DNA reads TGTGCCAGCAGGCCGGGGGGGATGCCCTACGAGCAGTACTTC. This codes for CASRPGGMPYEQYF. This chain links TRBV6-6 with TRBJ2-7, with 8 bases matching TRBD2. Trimming cost V 6 bases and J 2 bases; bases outside gene matches: 6. The CDR3 runs to 14 residues. CDR1 is MNHNY and CDR2 is SVGAGI in the germline V gene (reference sequence).

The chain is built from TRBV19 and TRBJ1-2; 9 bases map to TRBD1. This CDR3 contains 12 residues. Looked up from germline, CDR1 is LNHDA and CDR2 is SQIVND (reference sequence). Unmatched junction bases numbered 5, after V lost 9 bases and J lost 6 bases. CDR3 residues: CARRQGDHGYTF. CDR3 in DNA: TGTGCCAGGCGACAGGGGGATCATGGCTACACCTTC.

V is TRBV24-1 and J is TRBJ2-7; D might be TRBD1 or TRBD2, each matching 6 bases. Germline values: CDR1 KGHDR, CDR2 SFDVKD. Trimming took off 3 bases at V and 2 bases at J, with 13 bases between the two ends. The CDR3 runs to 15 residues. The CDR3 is CATSDGGLYTYEQYF. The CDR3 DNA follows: TGTGCCACCAGTGATGGGGGGCTCTATACCTACGAGCAGTACTTC.

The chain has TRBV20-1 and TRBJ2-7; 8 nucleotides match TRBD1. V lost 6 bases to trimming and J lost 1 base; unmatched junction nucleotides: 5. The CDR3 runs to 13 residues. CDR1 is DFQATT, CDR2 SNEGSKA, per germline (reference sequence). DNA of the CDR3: TGCAGTGCGCAGACAGGGGAATCCTACGAGCAGTACTTC. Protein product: CSAQTGESYEQYF.

CDR3 DNA sequence: TGTGCCAGCAGCTTACCCAGGGTTGAGGAAGCTTTCTTT. It translates to CASSLPRVEEAFF. The chain couples TRBV7-8 to TRBJ1-1, with D tentatively TRBD1 (5 bases). Trimming took 2 bases from V and 8 from J, leaving 12 bases between them. Per the germline V gene, CDR1 is SGHVS and CDR2 is FQNEAQ. The CDR3 runs 13 residues.

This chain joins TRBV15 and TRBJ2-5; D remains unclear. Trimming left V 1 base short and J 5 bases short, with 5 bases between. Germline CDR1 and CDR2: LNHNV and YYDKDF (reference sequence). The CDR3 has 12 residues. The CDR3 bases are TGTGCCACCAGCAGAGTTGACGAGACCCAGTACTTC. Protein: CATSRVDETQYF.

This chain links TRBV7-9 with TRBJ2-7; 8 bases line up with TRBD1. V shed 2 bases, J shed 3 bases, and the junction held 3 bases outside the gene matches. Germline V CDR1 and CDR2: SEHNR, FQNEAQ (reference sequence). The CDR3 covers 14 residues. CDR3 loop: CASSLTGQGYEQYF. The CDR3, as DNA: TGTGCCAGCAGCTTAACCGGACAGGGCTACGAGCAGTACTTC.

CDR3 loop: CASSQVGGIALSYNEQFF. The CDR3 DNA sequence: TGTGCCAGCAGCCAAGTAGGGGGAATAGCGCTCTCCTACAATGAGCAGTTCTTC. The chain uses TRBV4-2 and TRBJ2-1, with a possible D match to TRBD1 (6 bases). This CDR3 has 18 residues. The V gene lost 1 base and the J gene lost 0 bases, with 16 bases spanning the gap. CDR1 is LGHNA, CDR2 YNFKEQ, per germline.

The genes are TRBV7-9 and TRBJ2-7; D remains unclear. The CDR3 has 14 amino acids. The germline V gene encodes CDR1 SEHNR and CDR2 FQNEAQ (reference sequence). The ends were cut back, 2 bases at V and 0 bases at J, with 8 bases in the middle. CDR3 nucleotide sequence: TGTGCCAGCAGCTTAATTCAACCCTCCTACGAGCAGTACTTC. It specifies CASSLIQPSYEQYF.

The CDR3 bases are TGCAGCGTCTACGAGGGGGCGGGTCAGCCCCAGCATTTT. As protein: CSVYEGAGQPQHF. J is TRBJ1-5 and V is TRBV29-1; 7 nucleotides match TRBD1. This CDR3 region has 13 residues. The V gene end was trimmed by 6 bases and the J gene end by 6 bases; junction bases not matched to a gene: 8. Germline-derived CDR1 and CDR2 are SQVTM and ANQGSEA.

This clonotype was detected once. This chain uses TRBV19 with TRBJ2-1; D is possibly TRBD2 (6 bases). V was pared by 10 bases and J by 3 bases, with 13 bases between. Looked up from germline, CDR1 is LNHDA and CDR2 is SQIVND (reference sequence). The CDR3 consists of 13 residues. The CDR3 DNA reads TGTGCCACCAAGACTAGAGACTACAATGAGCAGTTCTTC. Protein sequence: CATKTRDYNEQFF.

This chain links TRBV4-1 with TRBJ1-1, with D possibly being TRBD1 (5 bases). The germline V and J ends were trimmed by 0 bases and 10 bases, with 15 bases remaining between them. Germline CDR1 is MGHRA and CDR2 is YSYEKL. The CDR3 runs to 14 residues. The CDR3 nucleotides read TGCGCCAGCAGCCAAGACAGCCCAGGGTTGGGAGCTTTCTTT. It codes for CASSQDSPGLGAFF.

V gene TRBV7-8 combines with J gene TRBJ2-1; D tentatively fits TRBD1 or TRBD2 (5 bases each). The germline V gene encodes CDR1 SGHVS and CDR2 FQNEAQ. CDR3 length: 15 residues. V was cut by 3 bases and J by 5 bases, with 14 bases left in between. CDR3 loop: CASSFPPGPNNEQFF. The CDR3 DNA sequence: TGTGCCAGCAGCTTCCCTCCGGGACCCAACAATGAGCAGTTCTTC.

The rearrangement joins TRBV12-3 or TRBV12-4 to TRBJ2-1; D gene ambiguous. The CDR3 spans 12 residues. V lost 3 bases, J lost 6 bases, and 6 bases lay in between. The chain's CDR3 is CASSFPVNEQFF. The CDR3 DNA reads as TGTGCCAGCAGTTTTCCCGTCAATGAGCAGTTCTTC.